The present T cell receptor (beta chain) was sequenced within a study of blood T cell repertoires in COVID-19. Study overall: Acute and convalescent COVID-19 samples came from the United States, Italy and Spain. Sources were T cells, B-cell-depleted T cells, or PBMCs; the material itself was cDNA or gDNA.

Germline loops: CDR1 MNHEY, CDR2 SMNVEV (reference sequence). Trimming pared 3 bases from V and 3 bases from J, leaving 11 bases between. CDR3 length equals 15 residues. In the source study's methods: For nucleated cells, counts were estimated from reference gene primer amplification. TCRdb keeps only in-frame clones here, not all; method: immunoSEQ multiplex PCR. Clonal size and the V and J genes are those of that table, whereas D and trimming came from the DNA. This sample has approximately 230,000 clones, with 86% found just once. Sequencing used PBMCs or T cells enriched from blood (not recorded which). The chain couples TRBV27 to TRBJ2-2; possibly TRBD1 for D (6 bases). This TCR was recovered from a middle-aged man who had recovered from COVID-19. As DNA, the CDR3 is TGTGCCAGCAGTTTGGGGGCAGTATACACCGGGGAGCTGTTTTTT. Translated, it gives CASSLGAVYTGELFF.